Following are 9 T cell receptor beta chains from one sample sequenced in a study of shared clonotypes between healthy human individuals. Generated by immunoSEQ multiplex PCR, the TCRdb table keeps only in-frame clones and is missing some. The table includes about 1,900,000 clones, about 95% detected once. Only CD45RO-negative cells positively selected for CCR7 counted as naive CD8 cells, so terminally differentiated effector memory CD45RA+ cells were excluded. Material for sequencing was naive CD8+ T cells sorted from blood. The receptors were gathered from a man aged 18-30 years in good health.

V usage is TRBV2 and J usage is TRBJ2-1; 9 bases are shared with TRBD2. The germline gives CDR1 SNHLY, CDR2 FYNNEI. The CDR3 sequence is 15 residues long. J was trimmed by 7 bases and V by 5 bases; bases with no gene match: 9. CDR3 residues: CASSPGTSYPNEQFF. CDR3 nucleotide sequence: TGTGCCAGCAGTCCCGGGACTAGCTACCCAAATGAGCAGTTCTTC. Complete variable domain (other parts from reference TRBV2 and TRBJ2-1): EPEVTQTPSHQVTQMGQEVILRCVPISNHLYFYWYRQILGQKVEFLVSFYNNEISEKSEIFDDQFSVERPDGSNFTLKIRSTKLEDSAMYFCASSPGTSYPNEQFFGPGTRLTVL.

The chain combines TRBV30 with TRBJ1-1; D is unclear. CDR3 length: 13 amino acids. In germline, CDR1 is GTSNPN, CDR2 SVGIG (reference sequence). V lost 2 bases and J lost 0, with 7 bases in between. This CDR3 is CAWSYRMNTEAFF. DNA for the CDR3: TGTGCCTGGAGTTACCGGATGAACACTGAAGCTTTCTTT.

This clone was observed a single time. The genes are TRBV29-1 and TRBJ1-4; 8 nucleotides line up with TRBD1. The V segment lost 0 bases and the J segment 12 bases; nucleotides outside the gene matches: 15. CDR1 is SQVTM and CDR2 is ANQGSEA in the germline V gene. This CDR3 spans 16 amino acids. The CDR3 reads CSVEDRGQAGRAELFF. In DNA form, the CDR3 reads TGCAGCGTTGAAGATCGGGGACAGGCCGGACGGGCGGAACTGTTTTTT.

V usage is TRBV7-9 and J usage is TRBJ1-5; D unclear. Trimming stripped 4 bases from V and 1 base from J, with 14 bases between. The CDR3 spans 16 residues. Germline CDR1 SEHNR, CDR2 FQNEAQ (reference sequence). CDR3 in DNA: TGTGCCAGCAGCTCCAGCCTCATGGGGAGCAATCAGCCCCAGCATTTT. Its protein is CASSSSLMGSNQPQHF.

The genes are TRBV27 and TRBJ1-5; D possibly corresponds to TRBD1 (6 bases). With 0 bases removed from V and 1 base from J, the gap between germline ends came to 13 bases. This CDR3 spans 17 amino acids. The V gene's germline CDR1 is MNHEY and CDR2 SMNVEV (reference sequence). CDR3 residues: CASSLSSGAVSNQPQHF. The CDR3 coding sequence is TGTGCCAGCAGTTTATCGTCAGGGGCCGTCAGCAATCAGCCCCAGCATTTT.

The rearrangement links TRBV11-2 to TRBJ2-3; D may be TRBD1 (5 bases). This CDR3 contains 15 residues. V was clipped by 5 bases and J by 3 bases, with 15 bases between them. CDR1 is SGHAT and CDR2 is FQNNGV in the germline V gene. Here the CDR3 DNA reads TGTGCCAGCAGCCCTGGGGCAGGGATGACAGATACGCAGTATTTT. It is translated as CASSPGAGMTDTQYF.

The chain employs TRBV7-9 and TRBJ2-1, with D hard to call. Per germline, CDR1 SEHNR and CDR2 FQNEAQ (reference sequence). CDR3 size: 15 residues. V was trimmed by 1 base and J by 2 bases, leaving 9 bases between them. CDR3 nucleotides: TGTGCCAGCAGCTTAGGGGTGTCCCCCTACAATGAGCAGTTCTTC. This translates into CASSLGVSPYNEQFF.

V gene TRBV27 combines with J gene TRBJ2-4, with D maybe TRBD2 (5 bases). Germline V gives CDR1 MNHEY, CDR2 SMNVEV (reference sequence). V was trimmed by 10 bases and J by 1 base, leaving 11 bases between them. The CDR3 spans 13 residues. The CDR3, as DNA: TGTGCCACGGGGTCATTGGCCAAAAACATTCAGTACTTC. This sequence encodes CATGSLAKNIQYF.

For this clone: This specimen includes other DNA sequences encoding the same CDR3. This chain links TRBV5-6 with TRBJ2-7, with 7 bases fitting TRBD2. V trimming: 4 bases; J trimming: 3 bases; junction bases outside the gene matches: 4. CDR3 length: 13 amino acids. The germline gives CDR1 SGHDT, CDR2 YYEEEE. For the CDR3, the DNA is TGTGCCAGCAGCCTAGGACTAGACTACGAGCAGTACTTC. It translates to CASSLGLDYEQYF.